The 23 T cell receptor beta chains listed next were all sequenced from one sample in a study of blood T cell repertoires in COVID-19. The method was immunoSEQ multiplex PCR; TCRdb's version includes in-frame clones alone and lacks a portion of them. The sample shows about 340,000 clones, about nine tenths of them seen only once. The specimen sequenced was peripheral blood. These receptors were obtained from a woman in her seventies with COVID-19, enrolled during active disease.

CDR3 protein: CASSQVSGAGELFF. The CDR3 bases are TGCGCCAGCAGCCAAGTTAGCGGGGCCGGGGAGCTGTTTTTT. The chain uses TRBV4-1 and TRBJ2-2, with 8 bases identical to TRBD2. Trimming took 1 base from V and 6 from J; bases not matched to a gene: 1. CDR3 size: 14 residues. Per the germline V gene, CDR1 is MGHRA and CDR2 is YSYEKL.

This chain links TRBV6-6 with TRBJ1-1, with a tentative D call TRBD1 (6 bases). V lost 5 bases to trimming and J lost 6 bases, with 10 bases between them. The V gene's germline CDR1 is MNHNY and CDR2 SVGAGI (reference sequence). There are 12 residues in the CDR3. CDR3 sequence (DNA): TGTGCCAGCAGTAACAGGGTTCCTGAAGCTTTCTTT. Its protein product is CASSNRVPEAFF.

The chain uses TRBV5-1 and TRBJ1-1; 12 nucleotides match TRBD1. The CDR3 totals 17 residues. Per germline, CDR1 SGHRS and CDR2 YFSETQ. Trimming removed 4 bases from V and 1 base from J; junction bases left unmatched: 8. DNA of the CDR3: TGCGCCAGCAGCCCAGGGGGACAGGGGGCCTGGAACACTGAAGCTTTCTTT. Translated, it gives CASSPGGQGAWNTEAFF. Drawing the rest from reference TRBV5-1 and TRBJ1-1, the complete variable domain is KAGVTQTPRYLIKTRGQQVTLSCSPISGHRSVSWYQQTPGQGLQFLFEYFSETQRNKGNFPGRFSGRQFSNSRSEMNVSTLELGDSALYLCASSPGGQGAWNTEAFFGQGTRLTVV.

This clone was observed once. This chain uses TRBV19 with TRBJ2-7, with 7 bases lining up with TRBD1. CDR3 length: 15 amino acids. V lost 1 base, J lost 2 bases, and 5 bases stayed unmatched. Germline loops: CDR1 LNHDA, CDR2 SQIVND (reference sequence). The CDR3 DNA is TGTGCCAGTAGTATAGTTGGGACAGTAACCTACGAGCAGTACTTC. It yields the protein CASSIVGTVTYEQYF.

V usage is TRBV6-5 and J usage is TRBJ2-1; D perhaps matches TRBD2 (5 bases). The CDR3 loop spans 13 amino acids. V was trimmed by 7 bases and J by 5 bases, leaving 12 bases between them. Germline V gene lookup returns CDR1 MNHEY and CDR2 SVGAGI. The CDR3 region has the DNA TGTGCCAGCACACGGGATACCCACAATGAGCAGTTCTTC. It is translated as CASTRDTHNEQFF.

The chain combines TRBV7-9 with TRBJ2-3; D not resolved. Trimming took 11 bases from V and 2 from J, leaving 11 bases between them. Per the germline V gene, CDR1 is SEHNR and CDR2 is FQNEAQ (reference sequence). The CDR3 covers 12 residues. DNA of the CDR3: TGTGCCGACGTCGGGTCCACAGATACGCAGTATTTT. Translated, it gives CADVGSTDTQYF.

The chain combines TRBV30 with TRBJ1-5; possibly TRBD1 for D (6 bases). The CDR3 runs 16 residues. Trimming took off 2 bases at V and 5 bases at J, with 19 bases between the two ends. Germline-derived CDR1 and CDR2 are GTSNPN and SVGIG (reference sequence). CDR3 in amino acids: CAWSLPRDTYYQPQHF. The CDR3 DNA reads TGTGCCTGGAGTTTACCCCGGGACACTTATTATCAGCCCCAGCATTTT.

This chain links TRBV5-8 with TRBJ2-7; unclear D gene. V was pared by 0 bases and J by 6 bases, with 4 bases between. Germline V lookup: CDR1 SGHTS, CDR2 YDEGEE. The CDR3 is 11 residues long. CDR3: CASSLAPEQYF. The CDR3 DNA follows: TGTGCCAGCAGCTTGGCTCCCGAGCAGTACTTC. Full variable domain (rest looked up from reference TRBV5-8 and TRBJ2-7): EAGVTQSPTHLIKTRGQQATLRCSPISGHTSVYWYQQALGLGLQFLLWYDEGEERNRGNFPPRFSGRQFPNYSSELNVNALELEDSALYLCASSLAPEQYFGPGTRLTVT.

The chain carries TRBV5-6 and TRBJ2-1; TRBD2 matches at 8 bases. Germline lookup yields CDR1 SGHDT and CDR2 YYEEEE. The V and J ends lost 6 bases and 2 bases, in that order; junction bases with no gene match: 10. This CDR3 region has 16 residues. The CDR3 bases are TGTGCCAGCATCCCCGGCCGGGGGGGGGCCTACAATGAGCAGTTCTTC. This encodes CASIPGRGGAYNEQFF.

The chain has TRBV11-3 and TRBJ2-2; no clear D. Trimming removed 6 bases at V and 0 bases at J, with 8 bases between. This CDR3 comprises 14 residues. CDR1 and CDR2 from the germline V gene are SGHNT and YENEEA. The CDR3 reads CASRRSANTGELFF. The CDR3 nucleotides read TGTGCCAGCAGGCGGAGTGCGAACACCGGGGAGCTGTTTTTT.

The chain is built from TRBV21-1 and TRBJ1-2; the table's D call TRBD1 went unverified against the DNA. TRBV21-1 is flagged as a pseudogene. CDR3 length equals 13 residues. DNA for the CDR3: TGTGCCAGCAGCAAGGTGACAGGGGGTGGCTACACCTTC. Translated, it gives CASSKVTGGGYTF.

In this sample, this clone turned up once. CDR3 DNA sequence: TGTGCCACGACAGGTGCCACGGCCTACTCTGGAAACACCATATATTTT. Amino acid sequence: CATTGATAYSGNTIYF. The chain carries TRBV7-9 and TRBJ1-3; a possible D gene is TRBD1 (6 bases). The CDR3 spans 16 residues. V shed 10 bases and J shed 0 bases, with 19 bases lying between them. Per germline, CDR1 SEHNR and CDR2 FQNEAQ (reference sequence).

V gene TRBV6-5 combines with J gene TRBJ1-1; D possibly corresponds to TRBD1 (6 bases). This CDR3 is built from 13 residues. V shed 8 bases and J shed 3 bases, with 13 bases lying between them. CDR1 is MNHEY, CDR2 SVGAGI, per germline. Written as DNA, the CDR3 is TGTGCCAGCCGACAGGCGCTTTACACTGAAGCTTTCTTT. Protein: CASRQALYTEAFF.

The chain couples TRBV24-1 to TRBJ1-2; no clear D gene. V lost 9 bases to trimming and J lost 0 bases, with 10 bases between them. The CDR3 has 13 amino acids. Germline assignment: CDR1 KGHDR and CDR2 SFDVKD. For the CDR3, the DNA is TGTGCCACCGGGCAGACATCTAACTATGGCTACACCTTC. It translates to CATGQTSNYGYTF.

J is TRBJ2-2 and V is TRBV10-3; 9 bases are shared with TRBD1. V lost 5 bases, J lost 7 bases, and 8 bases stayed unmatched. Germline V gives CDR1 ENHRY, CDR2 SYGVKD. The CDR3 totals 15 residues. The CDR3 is CAISPGTGMVGELFF. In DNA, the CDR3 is TGTGCCATCAGTCCCGGGACAGGGATGGTCGGGGAGCTGTTTTTT.

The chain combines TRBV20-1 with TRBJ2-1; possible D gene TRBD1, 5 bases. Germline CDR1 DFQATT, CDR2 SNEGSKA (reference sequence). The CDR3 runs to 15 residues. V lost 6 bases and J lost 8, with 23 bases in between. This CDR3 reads CSASDRLQGVDEQFF. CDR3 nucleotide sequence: TGCAGTGCGAGTGACCGCCTTCAGGGTGTCGATGAGCAGTTCTTC.

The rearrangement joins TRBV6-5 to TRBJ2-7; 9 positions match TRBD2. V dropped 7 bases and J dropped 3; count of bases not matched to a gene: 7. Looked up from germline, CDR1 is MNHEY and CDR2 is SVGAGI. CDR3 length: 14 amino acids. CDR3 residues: CASTKPAGGYEQYF. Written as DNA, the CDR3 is TGTGCCAGCACTAAACCAGCGGGGGGCTACGAGCAGTACTTC.

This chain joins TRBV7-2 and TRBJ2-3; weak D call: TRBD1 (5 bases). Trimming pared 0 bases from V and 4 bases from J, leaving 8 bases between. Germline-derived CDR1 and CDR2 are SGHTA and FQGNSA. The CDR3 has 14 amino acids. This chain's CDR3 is CASSLAGVADTQYF. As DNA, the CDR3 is TGTGCCAGCAGCTTAGCAGGGGTCGCAGATACGCAGTATTTT.

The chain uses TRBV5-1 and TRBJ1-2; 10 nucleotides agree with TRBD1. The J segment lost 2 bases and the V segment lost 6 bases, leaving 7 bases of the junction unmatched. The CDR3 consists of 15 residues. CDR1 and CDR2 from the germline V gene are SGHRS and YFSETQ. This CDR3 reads CASTIGQGGNYGYTF. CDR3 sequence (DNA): TGCGCCAGCACGATAGGACAGGGGGGGAACTATGGCTACACCTTC. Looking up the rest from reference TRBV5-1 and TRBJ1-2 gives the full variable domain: KAGVTQTPRYLIKTRGQQVTLSCSPISGHRSVSWYQQTPGQGLQFLFEYFSETQRNKGNFPGRFSGRQFSNSRSEMNVSTLELGDSALYLCASTIGQGGNYGYTFGSGTRLTVV.

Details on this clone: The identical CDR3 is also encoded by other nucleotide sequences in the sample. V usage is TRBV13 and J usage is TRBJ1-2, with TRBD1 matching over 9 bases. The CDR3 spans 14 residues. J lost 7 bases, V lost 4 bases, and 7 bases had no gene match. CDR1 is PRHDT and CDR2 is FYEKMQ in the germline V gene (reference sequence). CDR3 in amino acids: CASSSRTGAGGYTF. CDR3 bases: TGTGCCAGCAGCTCCCGGACAGGGGCAGGTGGCTACACCTTC.

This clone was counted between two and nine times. The CDR3 region is CASSIISGASTDTQYF. The DNA for the CDR3 is TGTGCCAGTAGTATAATTAGCGGGGCTTCCACAGATACGCAGTATTTT. The chain couples TRBV19 to TRBJ2-3; TRBD2 matches 8 bases. The ends lost 2 bases at V and 2 bases at J; junction bases unmatched: 6. There are 16 residues in the CDR3. Per the germline V gene, CDR1 is LNHDA and CDR2 is SQIVND (reference sequence).

CDR3 region: CASSINPDWRGNTIYF. The CDR3 DNA follows: TGTGCCAGTAGTATCAACCCGGATTGGCGGGGAAACACCATATATTTT. The V call is TRBV19, the J call TRBJ1-3; D ambiguous. The CDR3 is 16 residues long. Trimming removed 3 bases at V and 4 bases at J, with 16 bases between. Germline lookup yields CDR1 LNHDA and CDR2 SQIVND (reference sequence).

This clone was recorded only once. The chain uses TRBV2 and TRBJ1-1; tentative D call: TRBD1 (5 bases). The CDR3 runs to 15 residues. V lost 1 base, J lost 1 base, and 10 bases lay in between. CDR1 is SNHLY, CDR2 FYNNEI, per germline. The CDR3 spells CASSEVSTANTEAFF. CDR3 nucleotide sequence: TGTGCCAGCAGTGAAGTGTCGACAGCGAACACTGAAGCTTTCTTT. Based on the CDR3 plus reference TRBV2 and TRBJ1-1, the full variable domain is EPEVTQTPSHQVTQMGQEVILRCVPISNHLYFYWYRQILGQKVEFLVSFYNNEISEKSEIFDDQFSVERPDGSNFTLKIRSTKLEDSAMYFCASSEVSTANTEAFFGQGTRLTVV.